This note documents a single TCR beta chain sequence. This entry comes from a study of shared clonotypes between healthy human individuals. As for the study in general: Researchers assigned three CD4 naive, three CD4 memory, two CD8 naive and one CD8 memory plate to each donor.

Germline loops: CDR1 SGHDT, CDR2 YYEEEE. V was pared by 1 base and J by 0 bases, with 14 bases between. This CDR3 comprises 16 residues. Deep level was the assay's run setting. Each subset's genomic DNA was shared equally among a number of immunoSEQ plates. The table came from immunoSEQ multiplex PCR; TCRdb's copy has only in-frame clones and leaves some out. The table lists over 950,000 clones, about 72% of them singletons, with roughly 0.83% in the top ten. V gene TRBV5-6 combines with J gene TRBJ2-7, with D uncertain. The sequence was collected from a young man in good health. Some clones in this sample may be carry-over from other donors' samples. Sequencing input: memory CD4+ T cells from PBMCs. As for subset: CD45RA-negative fraction. The CDR3 DNA sequence: TGTGCCAGCAGCTTGCGGTACGGTACCAGCTCCTACGAGCAGTACTTC. This codes for CASSLRYGTSSYEQYF.